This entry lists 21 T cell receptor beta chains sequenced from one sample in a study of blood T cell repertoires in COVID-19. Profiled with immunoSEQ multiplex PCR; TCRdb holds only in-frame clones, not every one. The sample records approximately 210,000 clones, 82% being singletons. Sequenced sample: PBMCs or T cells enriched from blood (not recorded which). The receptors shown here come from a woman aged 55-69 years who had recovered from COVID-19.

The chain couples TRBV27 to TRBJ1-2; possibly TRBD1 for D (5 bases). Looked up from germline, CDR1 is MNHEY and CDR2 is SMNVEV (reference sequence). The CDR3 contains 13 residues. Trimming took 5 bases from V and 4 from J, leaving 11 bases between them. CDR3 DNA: TGTGCCAGCAGTCCCCGACAGTCCTATGGCTACACCTTC. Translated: CASSPRQSYGYTF.

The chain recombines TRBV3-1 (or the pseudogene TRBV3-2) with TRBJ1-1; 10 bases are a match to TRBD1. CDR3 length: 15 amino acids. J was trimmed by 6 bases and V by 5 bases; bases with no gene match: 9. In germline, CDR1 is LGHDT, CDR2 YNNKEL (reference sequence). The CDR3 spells CASSSRDRGIPEAFF. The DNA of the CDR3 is TGTGCCAGCAGCTCGCGGGACAGGGGAATTCCTGAAGCTTTCTTT.

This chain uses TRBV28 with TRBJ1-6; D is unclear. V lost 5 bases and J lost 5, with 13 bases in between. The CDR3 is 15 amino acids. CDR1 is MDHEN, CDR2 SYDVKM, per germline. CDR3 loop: CASSPPTADNSPLHF. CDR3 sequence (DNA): TGTGCCAGCAGTCCGCCGACCGCGGATAATTCACCCCTCCACTTT.

In DNA form, the CDR3 reads TGCGCCAGCAGCTCAGCGGGGGGGCTCCGGGAGACCCAGTACTTC. Amino acid sequence: CASSSAGGLRETQYF. The J gene is TRBJ2-5, the V gene TRBV5-1; 10 bases fit TRBD2. Germline CDR1 is SGHRS and CDR2 is YFSETQ. This CDR3 has 15 residues. With 3 bases clipped from V and 5 bases from J, the junction kept 7 bases outside the gene matches.

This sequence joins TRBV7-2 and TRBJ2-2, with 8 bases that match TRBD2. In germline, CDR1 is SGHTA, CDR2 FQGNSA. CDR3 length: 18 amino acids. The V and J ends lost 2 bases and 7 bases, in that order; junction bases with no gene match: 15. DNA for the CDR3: TGTGCCAGCAGCTTATGGGCGCGGGGGGCGGCCGGGGGCGGGGAGCTGTTTTTT. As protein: CASSLWARGAAGGGELFF.

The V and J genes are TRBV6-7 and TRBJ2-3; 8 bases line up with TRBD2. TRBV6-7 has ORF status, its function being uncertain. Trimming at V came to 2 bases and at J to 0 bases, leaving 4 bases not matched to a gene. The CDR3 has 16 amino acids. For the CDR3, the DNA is TGTGCCAGCAGTTACGAACTAGCGGTTAGCACAGATACGCAGTATTTT. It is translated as CASSYELAVSTDTQYF.

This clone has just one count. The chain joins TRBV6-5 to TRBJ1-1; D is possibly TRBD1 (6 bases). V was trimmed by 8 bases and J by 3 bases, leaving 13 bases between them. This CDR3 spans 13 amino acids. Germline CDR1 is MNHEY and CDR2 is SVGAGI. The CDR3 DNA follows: TGTGCCAGCCTAGGGGGATTGCACACTGAAGCTTTCTTT. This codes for CASLGGLHTEAFF.

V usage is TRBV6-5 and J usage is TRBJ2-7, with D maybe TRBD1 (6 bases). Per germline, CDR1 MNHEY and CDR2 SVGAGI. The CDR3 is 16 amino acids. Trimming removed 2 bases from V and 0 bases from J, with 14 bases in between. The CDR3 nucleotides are TGTGCCAGCAGTTACCGCGCAGGGGATCGCTCCTACGAGCAGTACTTC. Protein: CASSYRAGDRSYEQYF.

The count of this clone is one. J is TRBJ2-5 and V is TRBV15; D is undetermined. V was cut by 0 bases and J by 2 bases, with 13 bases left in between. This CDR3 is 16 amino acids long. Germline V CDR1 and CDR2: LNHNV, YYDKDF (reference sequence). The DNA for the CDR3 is TGTGCCACCAGCAGAGATCTCGCGGAATTTCAAGAGACCCAGTACTTC. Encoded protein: CATSRDLAEFQETQYF.

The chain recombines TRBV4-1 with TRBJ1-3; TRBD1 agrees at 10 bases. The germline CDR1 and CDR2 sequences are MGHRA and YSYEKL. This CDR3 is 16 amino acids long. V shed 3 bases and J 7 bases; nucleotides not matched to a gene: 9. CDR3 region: CASSHPTGGGSNTIYF. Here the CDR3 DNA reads TGCGCCAGCAGCCACCCGACAGGGGGCGGGTCGAACACCATATATTTT.

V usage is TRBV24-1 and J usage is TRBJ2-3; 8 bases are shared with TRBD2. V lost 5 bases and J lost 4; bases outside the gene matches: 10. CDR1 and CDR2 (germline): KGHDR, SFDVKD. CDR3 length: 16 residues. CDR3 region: CATSVQSGSGADTQYF. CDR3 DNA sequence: TGTGCCACCAGTGTCCAAAGCGGGAGTGGAGCAGATACGCAGTATTTT.

This CDR3 reads CSASDGTGARNEQFF. The CDR3, as DNA: TGCAGTGCTAGTGATGGGACAGGGGCGAGGAATGAGCAGTTCTTC. The rearrangement links TRBV20-1 to TRBJ2-1; TRBD1 agrees at 10 bases. CDR3 size: 15 residues. J was trimmed by 7 bases and V by 3 bases; bases with no gene match: 9. Per germline, CDR1 DFQATT and CDR2 SNEGSKA (reference sequence).

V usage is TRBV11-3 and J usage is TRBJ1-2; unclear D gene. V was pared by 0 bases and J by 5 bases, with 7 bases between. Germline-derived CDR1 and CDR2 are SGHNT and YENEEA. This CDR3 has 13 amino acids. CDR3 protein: CASSLDGRYGYTF. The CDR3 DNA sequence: TGTGCCAGCAGCTTAGACGGTCGATATGGCTACACCTTC.

For the CDR3, the DNA is TGTGCCAGCAGCTTAGCAAGTGGAGTAAGTGAAAAACTGTTTTTT. Its translation is CASSLASGVSEKLFF. This chain links TRBV7-9 with TRBJ1-4; D remains unclear. V dropped 0 bases and J dropped 7 bases, with 12 bases sitting between them. The CDR3 consists of 15 residues. Germline CDR1 and CDR2: SEHNR and FQNEAQ (reference sequence).

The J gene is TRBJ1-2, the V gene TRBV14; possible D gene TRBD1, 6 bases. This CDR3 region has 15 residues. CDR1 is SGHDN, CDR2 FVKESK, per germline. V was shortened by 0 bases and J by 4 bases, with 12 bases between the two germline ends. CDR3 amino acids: CASSQDWRGGYGYTF. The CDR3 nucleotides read TGTGCCAGCAGCCAAGATTGGAGAGGGGGCTATGGCTACACCTTC.

The CDR3 loop reads CASRKLGSYEQYF. The CDR3 DNA is TGTGCCAGCAGGAAGCTAGGCTCCTACGAGCAGTACTTC. The V gene is TRBV27, the J gene TRBJ2-7; D unclear. The CDR3 contains 13 residues. Trimming took off 6 bases at V and 0 bases at J, with 9 bases between the two ends. Germline lookup yields CDR1 MNHEY and CDR2 SMNVEV (reference sequence).

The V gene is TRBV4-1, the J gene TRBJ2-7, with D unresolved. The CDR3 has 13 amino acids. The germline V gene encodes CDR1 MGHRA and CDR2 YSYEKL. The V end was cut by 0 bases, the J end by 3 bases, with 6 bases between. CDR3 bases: TGCGCCAGCAGCCAAGAGGAGATCTACGAGCAGTACTTC. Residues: CASSQEEIYEQYF.

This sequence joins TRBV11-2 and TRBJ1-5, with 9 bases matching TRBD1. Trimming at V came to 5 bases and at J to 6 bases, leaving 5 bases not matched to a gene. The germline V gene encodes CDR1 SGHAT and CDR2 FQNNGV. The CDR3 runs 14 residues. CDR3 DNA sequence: TGTGCCAGCAGCCAAACAGGGGGCGGTCAGCCCCAGCATTTT. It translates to CASSQTGGGQPQHF.

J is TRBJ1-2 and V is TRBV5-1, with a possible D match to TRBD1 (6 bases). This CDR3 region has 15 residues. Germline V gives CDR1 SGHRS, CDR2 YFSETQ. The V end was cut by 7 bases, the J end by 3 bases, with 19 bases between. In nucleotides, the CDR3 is TGCGCCAGCGGACCGACCACAGGGCTTGACTATGGCTACACCTTC. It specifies CASGPTTGLDYGYTF. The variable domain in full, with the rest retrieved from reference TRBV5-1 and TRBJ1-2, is KAGVTQTPRYLIKTRGQQVTLSCSPISGHRSVSWYQQTPGQGLQFLFEYFSETQRNKGNFPGRFSGRQFSNSRSEMNVSTLELGDSALYLCASGPTTGLDYGYTFGSGTRLTVV.

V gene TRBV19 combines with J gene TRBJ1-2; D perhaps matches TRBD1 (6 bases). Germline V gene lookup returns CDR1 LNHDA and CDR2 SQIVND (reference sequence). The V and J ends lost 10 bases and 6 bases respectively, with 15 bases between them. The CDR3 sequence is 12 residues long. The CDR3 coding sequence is TGTGCCACCCAAGCACAGGGACATGGCTACACCTTC. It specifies CATQAQGHGYTF.

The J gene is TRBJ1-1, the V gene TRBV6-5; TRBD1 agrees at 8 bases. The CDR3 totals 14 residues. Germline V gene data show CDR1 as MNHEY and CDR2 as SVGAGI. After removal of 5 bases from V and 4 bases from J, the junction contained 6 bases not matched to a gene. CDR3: CASSRQGWSTEAFF. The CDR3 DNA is TGTGCCAGCAGTCGACAGGGGTGGAGCACTGAAGCTTTCTTT.